This T cell receptor beta chain was profiled in a study of T-cell reconstitution after alpha-beta-depleted transplantation in children. In its sample, this clonotype was seen a few times. This CDR3 contains 15 residues. Trimming removed 6 bases from V and 3 bases from J, with 21 bases in between. Germline V gives CDR1 DFQATT, CDR2 SNEGSKA (reference sequence). A TCRbeta library incorporating unique molecular identifiers was prepared. TCRdb processed the PCR reads anew with MiXCR; each CDR3 protein has one entry. The sample consists of about 580,000 distinct CDR3 sequences, 23% of them appearing once. The chain couples TRBV20-1 to TRBJ2-7; D is tentatively TRBD1 or TRBD2 (5 bases each). The receptor was derived from a boy in the first two years of life who had a stem cell transplant for acute myeloid leukemia, so the T cells may come from the graft donor. Sequenced here: PBMCs, mostly from graft donor cells, sampled 360 days after TCRalphabeta/CD19-depleted stem cell transplant. CDR3: CSAVEIPGPIYEQYV. CDR3 coding DNA: TGCAGTGCCGTCGAAATCCCGGGACCTATCTACGAGCAGTACGTC.